This T cell receptor beta chain was documented in a study of blood T cell repertoires in COVID-19. Study-level information: The United States, Italy and Spain supplied acute and convalescent COVID-19 samples.

Trimming removed 0 bases at V and 3 bases at J, with 15 bases between. Looked up from germline, CDR1 is MGHRA and CDR2 is YSYEKL. The CDR3 runs to 17 residues. Per the study methods: Estimation of nucleated cell counts was performed using reference gene primer amplification. Assay used: immunoSEQ multiplex PCR; TCRdb lists only in-frame clones, some missing. V and J calls and clone size are those listed in that table; D and trimming were worked out from the DNA. The repertoire includes around 170,000 clones, roughly four fifths of them detected once, and 6.5% to 8.5% sits in the top ten. The sample comprised peripheral blood. This clonotype was sampled from a woman in her 70s with COVID-19, enrolled during active disease. This chain links TRBV4-1 with TRBJ1-5; D is unresolved. The CDR3 DNA sequence: TGCGCCAGCAGCCAAGATGGTACAGTTCGGTACAATCAGCCCCAGCATTTT. Protein sequence: CASSQDGTVRYNQPQHF.